This is a list of T cell receptor beta chains from one sample in a study of T cell responses to AZD1222 COVID-19 vaccine. Clones were read by immunoSEQ multiplex PCR, and TCRdb kept only the in-frame ones, dropping some. The sample shows nearly 110,000 clones, 75% to 95% of them seen only once. Sequencing was performed on peripheral blood, taken 28 days after the second AZD1222 dose. The receptors were gathered from an adult who received the AZD1222 COVID-19 vaccine. Both conserved end residues are part of each CDR3. D genes are given only for firm matches. Size values are once, few and many counts, or a class for expanded clones, and some rows have none.

abundance	v_gene	j_gene	d_gene	CDR3aa	CDR3nt
NA	TRBV5-1	TRBJ2-7	NA	CASSLTSHSYEQYF	TGCGCCAGCAGCTTAACAAGTCATTCCTACGAGCAGTACTTC
NA	TRBV18	TRBJ1-2	NA	CASSPPSRSGYTF	TGTGCCAGCTCACCACCGTCCAGGAGTGGCTACACCTTC
few	TRBV14	TRBJ2-2	NA	CASSQDLSGFSWGTGELFF	TGTGCCAGCAGCCAAGATTTATCGGGGTTTTCGTGGGGCACCGGGGAGCTGTTTTTT
NA	TRBV24-1	TRBJ2-2	NA	CATRGNTGELFF	TGTGCCACCAGGGGAAACACCGGGGAGCTGTTTTTT
NA	TRBV5-1	TRBJ2-7	TRBD1	CASSPGLGQGGYEQYF	TGCGCCAGCAGCCCGGGTTTGGGACAGGGAGGGTACGAGCAGTACTTC
NA	TRBV18	TRBJ1-5	NA	CASSPSGSNQPQHF	TGTGCCAGCTCACCGTCTGGGAGCAATCAGCCCCAGCATTTT
NA	TRBV7-2	TRBJ2-2	NA	CASSLVPLGRANTGELFF	TGTGCCAGCAGCTTAGTTCCTTTGGGCAGGGCGAACACCGGGGAGCTGTTTTTT
NA	TRBV11-2	TRBJ1-5	NA	CASSLEQNQPQHF	TGTGCCAGCAGCTTAGAGCAGAATCAGCCCCAGCATTTT
NA	TRBV7-9	TRBJ2-5	TRBD1	CASSLIPGQGLETQYF	TGTGCCAGCAGCTTAATACCGGGACAGGGGTTGGAGACCCAGTACTTC
once	TRBV6-1	TRBJ2-5	TRBD1	CASSEATTGGQETQYF	TGTGCCAGCAGTGAAGCGACCACAGGGGGGCAAGAGACCCAGTACTTC
NA	TRBV3-1/TRBV3-2	TRBJ1-1	NA	CASSQRARAEAFF	TGTGCCAGCAGCCAGAGAGCCCGAGCTGAAGCTTTCTTT
once	TRBV19	TRBJ2-2	NA	CASSNTASTGELFF	TGTGCCAGTAGTAATACTGCCAGCACCGGGGAGCTGTTTTTT
NA	TRBV14	TRBJ1-5	TRBD1	CASSTDRENQPQHF	TGTGCCAGCAGCACGGACAGGGAGAATCAGCCCCAGCATTTT
NA	TRBV6-1	TRBJ1-5	NA	CASSAGVMGLYSNQPQHF	TGTGCCAGCAGTGCAGGTGTGATGGGTTTATATAGCAATCAGCCCCAGCATTTT
NA	TRBV7-9	TRBJ1-4	TRBD1	CASSLVGQRGGEKLFF	TGTGCCAGCAGCTTAGTGGGACAGCGGGGTGGTGAAAAACTGTTTTTT
NA	TRBV7-2	TRBJ2-2	NA	CASSLVKVTGELFF	TGTGCCAGCAGCTTAGTCAAGGTCACCGGGGAGCTGTTTTTT
NA	TRBV19	TRBJ1-1	NA	CASGKQGAGEAFF	TGTGCCAGTGGGAAACAGGGCGCCGGTGAAGCTTTCTTT
NA	TRBV7-9	TRBJ2-2	NA	CASSWNTGELFF	TGTGCCAGCAGCTGGAACACCGGGGAGCTGTTTTTT
NA	TRBV14	TRBJ1-1	TRBD1	CASSSGTGASSVLNTEAFF	TGTGCCAGCAGCTCTGGGACAGGGGCTAGTTCTGTGTTGAACACTGAAGCTTTCTTT
NA	TRBV6-5	TRBJ2-7	NA	CASGDLYEQYF	TGTGCCAGCGGAGACCTCTACGAGCAGTACTTC
once	TRBV11-2	TRBJ1-2	NA	CASSLDRVRDYGYTF	TGTGCCAGCAGCTTAGACCGGGTCAGGGATTATGGCTACACCTTC
NA	TRBV6-5	TRBJ2-2	NA	CASSYGALNTGELFF	TGTGCCAGCAGTTACGGGGCTTTAAACACCGGGGAGCTGTTTTTT
NA	TRBV5-4	TRBJ1-1	NA	CASSLGGGLNTEAFF	TGTGCCAGCAGCTTGGGAGGGGGACTGAACACTGAAGCTTTCTTT
NA	TRBV3-1/TRBV3-2	TRBJ2-3	TRBD2	CASSQSTSSPTDTQYF	TGTGCCAGCAGCCAGTCGACTAGCAGCCCCACAGATACGCAGTATTTT
NA	TRBV15	TRBJ2-5	NA	CATSRDRGQETQYF	TGTGCCACCAGCAGAGACAGGGGCCAAGAGACCCAGTACTTC
once	TRBV5-4	TRBJ2-1	TRBD2	CASSSGTSGRNEQFF	TGTGCCAGCAGTTCCGGGACTAGCGGGAGGAATGAGCAGTTCTTC
NA	TRBV6-1	TRBJ1-5	NA	CASSEDGGPGQPQHF	TGTGCCAGCAGTGAAGACGGGGGGCCTGGGCAGCCCCAGCATTTT